This T cell receptor (beta chain) was captured by sequencing in a study of T cell changes during pregnancy in multiple sclerosis. Some clones are missing from TCRdb's copy, which holds only in-frame ones; the method was immunoSEQ multiplex PCR. This sample has approximately 64,000 clones; less than 95% occur once, and the top ten carry approximately 2.3%. Trimming took 7 bases from V and 5 from J; bases not matched to a gene: 11. The CDR3 sequence is 16 residues long. CDR1 is LNHDA and CDR2 is SQIVND in the germline V gene (reference sequence). This sequence joins TRBV19 and TRBJ2-2, with TRBD1 matching 9 bases. Sequencing was performed on peripheral blood, taken in the second trimester of pregnancy. The TCR was taken from a female donor in good health, enrolled as a control in a pregnancy study. The CDR3 DNA reads as TGTGCCAGTACTGATTTGGACAGGGGCCAAACCGGGGAGCTGTTTTTT. The encoded protein is CASTDLDRGQTGELFF.